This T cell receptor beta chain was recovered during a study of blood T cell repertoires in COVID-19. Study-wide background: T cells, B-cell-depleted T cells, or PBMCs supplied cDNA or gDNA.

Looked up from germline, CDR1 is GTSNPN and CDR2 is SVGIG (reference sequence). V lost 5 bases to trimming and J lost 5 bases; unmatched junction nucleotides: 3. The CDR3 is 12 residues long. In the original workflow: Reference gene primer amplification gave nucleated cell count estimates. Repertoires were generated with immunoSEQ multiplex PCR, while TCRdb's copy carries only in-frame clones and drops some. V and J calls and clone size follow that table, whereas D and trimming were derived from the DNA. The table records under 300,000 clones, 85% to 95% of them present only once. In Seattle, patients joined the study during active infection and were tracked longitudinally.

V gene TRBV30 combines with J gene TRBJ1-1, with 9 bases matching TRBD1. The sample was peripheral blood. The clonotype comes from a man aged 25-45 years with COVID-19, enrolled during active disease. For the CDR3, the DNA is TGTGCCTGGCGGGGACAGGGAACTGAAGCTTTCTTT. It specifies CAWRGQGTEAFF. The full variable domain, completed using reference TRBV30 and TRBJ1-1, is SQTIHQWPATLVQPVGSPLSLECTVEGTSNPNLYWYRQAAGRGLQLLFYSVGIGQISSEVPQNLSASRPQDRQFILSSKKLLLSDSGFYLCAWRGQGTEAFFGQGTRLTVV.